The sequence of this T cell receptor beta chain was determined in a study of blood T cell repertoires in COVID-19 (dated by TCRdb to the early 2020s). A note on the overall study: Samples from collaborators originated in the United States, Italy and Spain and spanned both the acute and convalescent phases of COVID-19. The material from the prospective study consisted of cDNA or gDNA derived from T cells, B-cell-depleted T cells, or PBMCs. The dataset comprised deeply sampled blood TCRbeta repertoires from subjects exposed to, actively infected with, or recovered from COVID-19. The repertoires were made available in a free public database intended to serve as a resource for research on the immune response to SARS-CoV-2. Samples were obtained from the ongoing ImmuneRACE study (first 160 participants) and from about 1,300 subjects provided by 6 global collaborators. A de-identified subject ID, COVID-19 status, age in years and sex were almost always included in the sample metadata. Where available, HLA class I and class II types were taken from metadata supplied by the sample provider and were not determined by assay-based typing.

Whole blood was collected in K2EDTA tubes by collaborating institutions according to the institutions' own protocols. Collaborator samples were shipped for TCRbeta analysis as frozen whole blood, isolated PBMCs, or DNA extracted from either sample type. The CDR3, from cysteine to phenylalanine, totals 15 residues. Just CDR3 DNA is preserved here, 45 bases in frame from base 1. CDR1 SGHTS and CDR2 YDEGEE were looked up in the germline V gene. After removal of 2 bases from V and 10 bases from J, the junction retains 7 bases not matched to a gene. TCRbeta CDR3 regions were amplified from genomic DNA using the immunoSEQ Assay, a bias-controlled multiplex PCR. Processing in the source paper ran as follows. The number of nucleated cells in each sample was estimated by amplification of reference gene primers within the assay. To quantify the absolute abundance of each unique TCRbeta CDR3 rearrangement, sequence reads were collapsed and filtered. For each sample, productive Simpson clonality was calculated as the square root of Simpson's diversity index across productive rearrangements. TCRdb retrieved this table from immuneACCESS and kept in-frame rearrangements only. Not all clones are present; in checked studies, unresolved V genes account for under half, and no reason is known for the remainder. The DNA was the basis for D and trimming; V, J and clone size are from that table. A total of more than 35,000 clones appear in this sample, 85% of them only once. Approximately 9.1% of the sample lies in the top ten.

Here is what the overall study found, with its caveats: The amount of clinical and demographic metadata varied by source and participant and was provided uncurated.

To note about this clone: Its antigen is currently not known. No base quality information exists; no much larger clone differs at one position.

This TCR was sampled from a human donor in a cohort sampled during active COVID-19. The sample was peripheral blood. The rearrangement joined TRBV5-8 to TRBJ1-6; 9 central bases correspond to TRBD1. The nucleotide sequence reads as follows: TGTGCCAGCAGCTTAGGGACAGGGAACGAATCACCCCTCCACTTT. Translation gives CASSLGTGNESPLHF. Joined to the reference TRBV5-8 and TRBJ1-6 proteins, this CDR3 gives the full variable domain: EAGVTQSPTHLIKTRGQQATLRCSPISGHTSVYWYQQALGLGLQFLLWYDEGEERNRGNFPPRFSGRQFPNYSSELNVNALELEDSALYLCASSLGTGNESPLHFGNGTRLTVT.